These 7 T cell receptor beta chains were all obtained from the same sample, sequenced in a study of liver allograft versus peripheral blood T cells (dated by TCRdb to about 2020). Background on the whole study: The study compared the T cell receptor repertoires present in transplanted livers with the repertoires present in the peripheral blood of liver transplant recipients.

Sequencing took place on an Illumina MiSeq. TCRdb reanalyzed the raw reads on its own, using fastp at Q25 for trimming and MiXCR for clone calling, and kept in-frame beta chains. Merged by CDR3 protein, the rows form single entries marked with the most common genes and DNA. The sample table lists about 6,600 distinct CDR3 sequences, roughly 17% of them with a count of one. The ten largest clones take up about 3.1% of the sample. The receptors were gathered from a human patient who had a liver transplant. Following a transplant, some T lymphocytes may have been derived from the graft donor.

This clonotype has just a few counts. The V and J genes are TRBV12-3 or TRBV12-4 and TRBJ2-2; D is ambiguous. The CDR3 is 12 residues long. Trimming took off 6 bases at V and 7 bases at J, with 9 bases between the two ends. The CDR3 DNA sequence: TGTGCCAGCAGCTTCCTCCTCGGGGAGCTGTTTTTT. This encodes CASSFLLGELFF.

In this sample, this clonotype is medium-sized. The V call is TRBV7-9, the J call TRBJ1-6; no reliable D call. Germline CDR1 is SEHNR and CDR2 is FQNEAQ (reference sequence). V lost 2 bases and J 0 bases, leaving 5 bases between the germline ends. The CDR3 consists of 15 residues. The CDR3 loop is CASSLRSSYNSPLHF. The DNA of the CDR3 is TGTGCCAGCAGCTTAAGGAGCTCCTATAATTCACCCCTCCACTTT.

In its sample, this clonotype is medium-sized. This chain links TRBV18 with TRBJ2-7; TRBD1 matches at 9 bases. The CDR3 has 13 residues. Germline V gene data show CDR1 as KGHSH and CDR2 as LQKENI. With V trimmed by 1 base and J by 5 bases, 0 bases remained unmatched. DNA for the CDR3: TGTGCCAGCTCACCACGACAGGGGGACGAGCAGTACTTC. The encoded protein is CASSPRQGDEQYF.

This clonotype is judged medium-sized. The chain combines TRBV27 with TRBJ1-1, with 7 bases identical to TRBD1. CDR1 MNHEY and CDR2 SMNVEV come from the germline V gene (reference sequence). V dropped 6 bases and J dropped 7; count of bases not matched to a gene: 14. The CDR3 is 15 amino acids. In DNA form, the CDR3 reads TGTGCCAGCAGCCCCGCGGGCCATCGGGACAGTGAAGCTTTCTTT. Translated: CASSPAGHRDSEAFF.

In this sample, this clonotype turned up a few times. The gene calls are TRBV6-5 and TRBJ2-7; D is undetermined. The CDR3 extends over 14 amino acids. Germline CDR1 MNHEY, CDR2 SVGAGI. The germline V and J ends were trimmed by 5 bases and 4 bases, with 15 bases remaining between them. The CDR3 region has the DNA TGTGCCAGCAGTGAAACAATCGGACCGTACGAGCAGTACTTC. The encoded protein is CASSETIGPYEQYF.

This clonotype is judged medium-sized. This rearrangement joins TRBV27 to TRBJ1-2; D is perhaps TRBD1 (5 bases). V lost 6 bases, J lost 9 bases, and 20 bases lay in between. The CDR3 loop spans 14 amino acids. CDR1 and CDR2 (germline): MNHEY, SMNVEV (reference sequence). The CDR3 protein is CASSPPGGRQSYTF. For the CDR3, the DNA is TGTGCCAGCAGCCCTCCCGGGGGAAGGCAGAGCTACACCTTC.

Note on this clonotype: A read error may be the cause here, since a much bigger clone is one base away. Here the CDR3 omits its conserved ending phenylalanine or tryptophan, so a read error is the likely source. The chain has TRBV6-1 and TRBJ2-3; 7 positions agree with TRBD2. With 2 bases clipped from V and 0 bases from J, the junction kept 2 bases outside the gene matches. Germline V lookup: CDR1 MNHNS, CDR2 SASEGT. The CDR3 spans 15 residues. The CDR3 loop is CASSERRGSTDTQYS. In DNA, the CDR3 is TGTGCCAGCAGTGAACGGCGGGGGAGCACAGATACGCAGTATTCT.